Sequencing of this TCR beta chain was carried out in a study of molecular identifiers for immune sequencing clone quantification. This clonotype occurred many times. TCRdb independently ran MiXCR on the PCR reads; one entry per CDR3 protein. The sample lists 600,000 to 650,000 distinct CDR3 sequences; just under 20% were seen once. V shed 2 bases, J shed 5 bases, and the junction held 7 bases outside the gene matches. Germline-derived CDR1 and CDR2 are MNHEY and SVGAGI. The CDR3 is 15 residues long. The receptor was isolated from a human donor in good health. Some libraries in this study had Jurkat cell RNA spiked in. The sequencing sample was made of naive CD8+ T cells from blood, with Jurkat cell RNA spiked in. Subset indicated: FACS-sorted CD8+CD4-CCR7+CD45RA+ naive T cells. The chain uses TRBV6-5 and TRBJ1-1; 8 positions agree with TRBD1. The CDR3 bases are TGTGCCAGCAGTTACACTCAGGGGGCAAGTACTGAAGCTTTCTTT. It specifies CASSYTQGASTEAFF.